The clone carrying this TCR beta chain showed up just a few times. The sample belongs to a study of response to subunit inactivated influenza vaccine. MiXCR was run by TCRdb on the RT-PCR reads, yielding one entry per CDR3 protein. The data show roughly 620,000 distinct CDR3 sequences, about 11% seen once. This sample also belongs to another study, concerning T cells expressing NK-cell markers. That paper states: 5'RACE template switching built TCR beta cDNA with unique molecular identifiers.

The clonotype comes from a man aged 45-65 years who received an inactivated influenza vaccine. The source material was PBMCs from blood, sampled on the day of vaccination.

The CDR3 DNA follows: TGCGCCAGCAGCCAAGATCGGGTTGAATCAGGGGATCCCGGGGAGCTGTTTTTT. This sequence encodes CASSQDRVESGDPGELFF. The rearrangement links TRBV4-3 to TRBJ2-2, with D perhaps matching TRBD1 (6 bases). The germline V and J ends were trimmed by 0 bases and 6 bases, with 20 bases remaining between them. The CDR3 has 18 residues. Germline V gene data show CDR1 as LGHNA and CDR2 as YSLEER.